This T cell receptor (beta chain) originates from a study of blood T cell repertoires in COVID-19. Clones were read by immunoSEQ multiplex PCR, and TCRdb kept only the in-frame ones, dropping some. This sample has about 89,000 clones, with approximately 89% found just once. CDR1 is SGHTA, CDR2 FQGTGA, per germline. V shed 6 bases and J shed 1 base, with 7 bases lying between them. CDR3 length: 13 amino acids. V and J are TRBV7-3 and TRBJ1-3, with D possibly matching TRBD1 (5 bases). Sequencing was performed on peripheral blood. The sequence came from a man in his 60s with acute or convalescent COVID-19. CDR3 in amino acids: CASSRQSGNTIYF. CDR3 nucleotides: TGTGCCAGCAGTCGACAGTCTGGAAACACCATATATTTT. The full variable domain, its missing parts supplied by reference TRBV7-3 and TRBJ1-3, is GAGVSQTPSNKVTEKGKYVELRCDPISGHTALYWYRQSLGQGPEFLIYFQGTGAADDSGLPNDRFFAVRPEGSVSTLKIQRTERGDSAVYLCASSRQSGNTIYFGEGSWLTVV.